This TCR beta chain came from a study of T cell changes during pregnancy in multiple sclerosis. Germline V gene lookup returns CDR1 MNHEY and CDR2 SMNVEV (reference sequence). The CDR3 sequence is 15 residues long. Trimming removed 0 bases from V and 6 bases from J, with 14 bases in between. This table comes from immunoSEQ multiplex PCR, and its TCRdb copy is limited to in-frame clones, with some not included. In the table there are 100,000 or so clones, about 92% of which are singletons. The sequence was obtained from a female donor with multiple sclerosis, enrolled in a pregnancy study. The V and J genes are TRBV27 and TRBJ1-1, with a tentative D call TRBD1 (5 bases). This specimen was peripheral blood, taken after pregnancy. CDR3 bases: TGTGCCAGCAGTTTATCATACCGGGGGATAGCTGAAGCTTTCTTT. Its translation is CASSLSYRGIAEAFF.